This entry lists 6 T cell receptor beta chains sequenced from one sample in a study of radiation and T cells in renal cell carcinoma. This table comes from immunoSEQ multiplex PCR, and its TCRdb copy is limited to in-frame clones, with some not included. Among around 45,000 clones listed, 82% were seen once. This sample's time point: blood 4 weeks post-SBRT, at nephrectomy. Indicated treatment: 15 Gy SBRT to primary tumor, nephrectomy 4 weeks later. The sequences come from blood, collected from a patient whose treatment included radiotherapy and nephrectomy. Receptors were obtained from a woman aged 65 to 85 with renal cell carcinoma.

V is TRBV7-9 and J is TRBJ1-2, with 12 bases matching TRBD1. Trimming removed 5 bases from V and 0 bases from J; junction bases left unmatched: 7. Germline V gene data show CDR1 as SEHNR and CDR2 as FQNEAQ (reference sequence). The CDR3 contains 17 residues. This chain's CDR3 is CASSGRDRGQSNYGYTF. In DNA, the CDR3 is TGTGCCAGCAGCGGCCGGGACAGGGGGCAATCTAACTATGGCTACACCTTC.

CDR3 region: CASSFGVRGTYEQYF. CDR3 DNA sequence: TGTGCCAGCAGCTTTGGGGTGAGGGGAACCTACGAGCAGTACTTC. The chain recombines TRBV5-5 with TRBJ2-7, with D perhaps assigned TRBD1 or TRBD2 (5 bases each). Germline assignment: CDR1 SGHKS and CDR2 YYEKEE (reference sequence). The V gene lost 2 bases and the J gene lost 2 bases, with 14 bases spanning the gap. CDR3 length: 15 residues.

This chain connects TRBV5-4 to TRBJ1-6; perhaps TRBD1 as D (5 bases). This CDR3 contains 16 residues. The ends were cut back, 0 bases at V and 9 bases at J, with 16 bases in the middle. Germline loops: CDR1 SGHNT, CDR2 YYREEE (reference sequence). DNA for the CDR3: TGTGCCAGCAGCTTGGAGGGGCGCAGGGTCAGTTCACCCCTCCACTTT. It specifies CASSLEGRRVSSPLHF.

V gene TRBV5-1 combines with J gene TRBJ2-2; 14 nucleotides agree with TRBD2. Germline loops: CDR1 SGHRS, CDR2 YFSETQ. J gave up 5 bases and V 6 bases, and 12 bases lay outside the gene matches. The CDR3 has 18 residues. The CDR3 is CASTLTSGGAEGTGELFF. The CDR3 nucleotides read TGCGCCAGCACCCTGACTAGCGGGGGGGCCGAGGGAACCGGGGAGCTGTTTTTT.

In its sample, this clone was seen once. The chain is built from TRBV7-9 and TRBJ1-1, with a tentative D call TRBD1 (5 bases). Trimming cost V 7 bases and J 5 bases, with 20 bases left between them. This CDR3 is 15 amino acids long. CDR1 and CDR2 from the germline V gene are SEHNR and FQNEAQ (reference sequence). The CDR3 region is CASILGLGLGTEAFF. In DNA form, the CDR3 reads TGTGCCAGCATCCTCGGACTGGGACTGGGGACTGAAGCTTTCTTT. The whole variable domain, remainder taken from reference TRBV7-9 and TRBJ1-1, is DTGVSQNPRHKITKRGQNVTFRCDPISEHNRLYWYRQTLGQGPEFLTYFQNEAQLEKSRLLSDRFSAERPKGSFSTLEIQRTEQGDSAMYLCASILGLGLGTEAFFGQGTRLTVV.

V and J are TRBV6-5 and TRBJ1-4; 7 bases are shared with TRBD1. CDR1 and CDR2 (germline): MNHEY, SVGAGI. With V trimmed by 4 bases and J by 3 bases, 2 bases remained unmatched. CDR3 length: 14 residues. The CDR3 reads CASSWDRANEKLFF. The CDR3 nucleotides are TGTGCCAGCAGTTGGGACAGAGCTAATGAAAAACTGTTTTTT.